Given below is one T cell receptor beta chain in context. This CDR3 has 16 amino acids. The germline V gene encodes CDR1 LGHNA and CDR2 YSLEER. The J segment lost 2 bases and the V segment lost 2 bases, leaving 5 bases of the junction unmatched. The entry originates in a study of blood T cell repertoires in COVID-19. In the study overall: Sites in the United States, Italy and Spain provided acute and convalescent COVID-19 samples. PBMCs, B-cell-depleted T cells, or T cells provided the cDNA or gDNA that made up the material.

Original handling: Nucleated cell number was recorded as an estimate derived from reference gene primer amplification. The data were produced by immunoSEQ multiplex PCR, yet TCRdb's version contains in-frame clones alone and is incomplete. The D gene and trimming were derived from the DNA, and the V and J assignments and clone size from that table. The table lists over 150,000 clones, around 86% of them singletons. The sequenced material came from peripheral blood. The chain links TRBV4-3 to TRBJ1-3; TRBD1 matches at 8 bases. The sequence was collected from a man aged 50-59 years with active or convalescent COVID-19. CDR3 coding DNA: TGCGCCAGCAGCCAATCCGGACAGGGAACTGGAAACACCATATATTTT. This gives the protein CASSQSGQGTGNTIYF.